There are a few counts of the clone carrying this TCR beta chain. The entry originates in a study of blood T cell repertoires in COVID-19. Produced via immunoSEQ multiplex PCR; TCRdb's table is partial and in-frame only. The data show 130,000 to 150,000 clones, around 81% seen once. The V end was cut by 6 bases, the J end by 1 base, with 11 bases between. This CDR3 has 14 amino acids. Germline CDR1 reads SGHNT; CDR2 reads YYREEE (reference sequence). The receptor comes from a middle-aged woman with active or convalescent COVID-19. The source material was peripheral blood. The chain recombines TRBV5-4 with TRBJ1-3; TRBD1 might be the D (6 bases). The CDR3 loop reads CASTHRDSGNTIYF. Here the CDR3 DNA reads TGTGCCAGCACCCACAGGGATTCTGGAAACACCATATATTTT.